This T cell receptor (beta chain) is drawn from a study of T-cell memory formation after mild COVID-19. Study-wide results and caveats: In second-wave clones peaking day 37, SARS-CoV-2 specificity remained unconfirmed. That cross-reactive memory joined was suggested by some responding clones appearing in pre-infection memory. Whereas later expanders leaned CD4+, clones contracting day 15 to 85 showed a balanced CD4/CD8 makeup.

5'RACE primed from the constant segment yielded TCR alpha and TCR beta cDNA libraries bearing sample barcodes and UMIs. Using its own MiXCR run on the 5' RACE reads, TCRdb lists one record per CDR3 protein. Of about 600,000 distinct CDR3 sequences in the sample, about 20% were seen once. Points on this clonotype: What it recognizes is unknown.

Sequencing was performed on PBMCs or a T cell subset sorted from them (not recorded which). The TCR sequence derives from an adult woman who had mild COVID-19 (a few samples of this study predate the infection). Cell type and time point are not known.

CDR3 nucleotides: TGTGCCAGTAGTATGAGGAGTTGGGGCTACGAGCAGTACTTC. Encoded protein: CASSMRSWGYEQYF. V is TRBV19 and J is TRBJ2-7; D is ambiguous. Trimming pared 3 bases from V and 3 bases from J, leaving 12 bases between. Germline V CDR1 and CDR2: LNHDA, SQIVND (reference sequence). The CDR3 spans 14 residues.